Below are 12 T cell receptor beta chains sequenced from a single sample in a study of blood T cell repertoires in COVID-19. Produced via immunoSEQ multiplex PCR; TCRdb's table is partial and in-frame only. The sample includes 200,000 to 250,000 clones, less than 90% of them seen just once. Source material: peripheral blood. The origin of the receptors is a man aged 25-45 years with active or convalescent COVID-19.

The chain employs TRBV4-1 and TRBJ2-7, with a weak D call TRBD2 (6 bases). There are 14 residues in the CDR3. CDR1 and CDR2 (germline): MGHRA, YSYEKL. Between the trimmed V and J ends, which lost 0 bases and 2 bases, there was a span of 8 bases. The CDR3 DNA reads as TGCGCCAGCAGCCAAGAGGAGGGGCCCTACGAGCAGTACTTC. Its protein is CASSQEEGPYEQYF.

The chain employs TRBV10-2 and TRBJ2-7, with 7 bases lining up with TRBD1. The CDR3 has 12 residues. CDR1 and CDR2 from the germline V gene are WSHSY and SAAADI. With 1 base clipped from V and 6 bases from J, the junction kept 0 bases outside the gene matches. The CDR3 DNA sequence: TGCGCCAGCAGTGAGTGGGACAGCGAGCAGTACTTC. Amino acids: CASSEWDSEQYF.

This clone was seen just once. In DNA, the CDR3 is TGTGCCAGCAGCTTACTCGGACAGAATTACTATAATTCACCCCTCCACTTT. Amino acid sequence: CASSLLGQNYYNSPLHF. This chain connects TRBV7-8 to TRBJ1-6; a possible D gene is TRBD1 (6 bases). There are 17 residues in the CDR3. Germline-derived CDR1 and CDR2 are SGHVS and FQNEAQ. V was cut by 2 bases and J by 3 bases, with 14 bases left in between.

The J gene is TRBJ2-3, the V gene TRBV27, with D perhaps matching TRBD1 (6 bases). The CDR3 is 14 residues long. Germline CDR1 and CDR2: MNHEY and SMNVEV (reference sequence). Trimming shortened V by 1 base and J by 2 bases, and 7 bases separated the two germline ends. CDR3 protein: CASSLWDTTDTQYF. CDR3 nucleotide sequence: TGTGCCAGCAGTTTATGGGACACCACAGATACGCAGTATTTT.

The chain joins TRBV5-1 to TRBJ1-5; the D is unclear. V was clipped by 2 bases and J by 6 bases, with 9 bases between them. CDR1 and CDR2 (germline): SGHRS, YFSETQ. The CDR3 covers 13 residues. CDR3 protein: CASSLRGSQPQHF. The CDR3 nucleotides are TGCGCCAGCAGCTTACGGGGTAGTCAGCCCCAGCATTTT.

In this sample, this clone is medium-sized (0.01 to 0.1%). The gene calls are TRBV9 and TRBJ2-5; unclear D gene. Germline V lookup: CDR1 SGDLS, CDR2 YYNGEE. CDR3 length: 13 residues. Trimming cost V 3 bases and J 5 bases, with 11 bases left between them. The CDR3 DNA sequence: TGTGCCAGCAGCGGGTATGCCCAGGAGACCCAGTACTTC. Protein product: CASSGYAQETQYF.

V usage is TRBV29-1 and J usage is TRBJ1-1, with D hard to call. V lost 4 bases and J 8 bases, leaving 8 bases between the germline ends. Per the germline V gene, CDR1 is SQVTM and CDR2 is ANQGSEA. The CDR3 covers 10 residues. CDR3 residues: CSVVVKEAFF. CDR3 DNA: TGCAGCGTTGTAGTGAAAGAAGCTTTCTTT. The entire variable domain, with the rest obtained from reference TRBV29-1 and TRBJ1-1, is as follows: SAVISQKPSRDICQRGTSLTIQCQVDSQVTMMFWYRQQPGQSLTLIATANQGSEATYESGFVIDKFPISRPNLTFSTLTVSNMSPEDSSIYLCSVVVKEAFFGQGTRLTVV.

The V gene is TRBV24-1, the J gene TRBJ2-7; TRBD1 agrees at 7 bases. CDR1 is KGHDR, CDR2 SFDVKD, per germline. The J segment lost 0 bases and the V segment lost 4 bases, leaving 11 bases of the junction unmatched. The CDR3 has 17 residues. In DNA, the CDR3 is TGTGCCACCAGTGACCCCATTCGGCAGGGGGACTCCTACGAGCAGTACTTC. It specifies CATSDPIRQGDSYEQYF.

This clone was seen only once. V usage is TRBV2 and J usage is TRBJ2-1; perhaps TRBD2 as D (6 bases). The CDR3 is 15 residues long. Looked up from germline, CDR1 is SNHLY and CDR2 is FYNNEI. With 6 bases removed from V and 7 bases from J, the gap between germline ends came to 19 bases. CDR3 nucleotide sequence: TGTGCCAGCAGCCAAACACCCGGGGCGGGGAATGAGCAGTTCTTC. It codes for CASSQTPGAGNEQFF.

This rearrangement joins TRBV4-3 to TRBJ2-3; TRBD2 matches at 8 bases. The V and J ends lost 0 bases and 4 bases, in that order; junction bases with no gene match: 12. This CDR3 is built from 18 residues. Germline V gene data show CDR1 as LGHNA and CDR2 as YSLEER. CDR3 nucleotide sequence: TGCGCCAGCAGCCAAGAGAGGCCGGGGGGGCGAGGCGCAGATACGCAGTATTTT. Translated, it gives CASSQERPGGRGADTQYF.

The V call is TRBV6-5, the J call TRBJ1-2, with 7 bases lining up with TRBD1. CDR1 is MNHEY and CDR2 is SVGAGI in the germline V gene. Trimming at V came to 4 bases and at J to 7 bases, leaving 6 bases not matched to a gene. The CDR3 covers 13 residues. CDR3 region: CASSSQGVRGYTF. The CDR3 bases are TGTGCCAGCAGTTCCCAGGGGGTCCGTGGCTACACCTTC.

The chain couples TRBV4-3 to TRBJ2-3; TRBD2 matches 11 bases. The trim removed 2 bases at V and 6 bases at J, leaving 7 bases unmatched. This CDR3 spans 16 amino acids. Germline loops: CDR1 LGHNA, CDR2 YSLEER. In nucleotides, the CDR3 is TGCGCCAGCAGCCAATTAGCGGGGGGGCCTGGGGATACGCAGTATTTT. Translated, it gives CASSQLAGGPGDTQYF.